The source of this T cell receptor (beta chain) is a study of cytomegalovirus exposure and HLA in healthy donors (dated by TCRdb to 2015 to 2018). With respect to the entire study: An earlier analysis of about 530 of the donors reported 276 Gb of sequence data and approximately 120 million unique TCR beta sequences obtained from some 200 million T cells. Roughly 300 gigabases of sequencing data and around 88 million unique TCR sequences made up an early release that covered approximately 620 HLA-typed donors. The genetic ancestry cluster associated with self-reported Caucasian donors included about 81% of the roughly 400 genotyped donors. The study aimed to test whether cataloging public T cell receptors could reveal signatures of past pathogen exposure. Using immunosequencing, the study profiled T cell repertoires from fewer than 850 subjects and related those repertoires to cytomegalovirus serostatus. Besides the first cohort of around 670 subjects, a separate validation cohort made up of 120 or so different subjects was used. To predict cytomegalovirus infection status, the study combined high-throughput TCR immunosequencing, statistical association of individual TCRs with disease status, and machine learning. In a later analysis, previously published TCR beta repertoires from 500 to 750 donors were re-analyzed and high-resolution HLA genotyping was added so that TCR occurrence patterns could be studied. In the later analysis, no new phenotypic data were used to find candidate immune exposures; instead, reliance was placed on TCR beta sequences and their occurrence across donors. An earlier analysis of 500 to 750 of the donors applied high-throughput TCR beta sequencing to assess whether each TCR beta V gene segment acted as functional or pseudogenic. Alongside the repertoire data, information on donor age, sex, ethnicity and CMV serostatus was compiled. A later genetic analysis took genome-wide SNP genotypes for about 55% of the 666 donors and used that subset as a discovery cohort. Every repertoire in the discovery cohort had been generated on one and the same sequencing platform. HLA typing included class I and class II loci at four-digit resolution. The number of donors typed differed by locus, with roughly 620-640 for A, B, C, DRB1 and DQB1, roughly 520 for DQA1, 606 for DPA1, and approximately 470 for DPB1. A few DR-DQ haplotypes were handled as single units for association and clustering because linkage in the cohort was strong. On average, around 230,000 unique TCR beta nucleotide sequences were sequenced per donor among some 430 genotyped donors of the cohort, with about 17% of those sequences being non-productive. Overall results and qualifications from the work: In a later analysis, HLA-associated TCR beta chains showed more clonal expansion and lower generation probabilities than non-associated chains that were equally common. Linkage disequilibrium might explain the correlated functional status among segregating V segments, but an unknown experimental factor could not be ruled out. The sequencing pipeline was judged likely to have produced a cluster of highly shared sequence variants as a technical artifact. According to the authors, the approach could potentially be generalized to other disease states and immunological phenotypes. Because some donors lacked HLA typing at each locus, the association tests relied only on the typed subset. A later analysis associated 15,000 or so TCR beta sequences with specific HLA alleles at a false discovery rate of 0.05. According to a later analysis, parvovirus B19, influenza, CMV and Epstein-Barr virus appeared linked to several top co-occurrence clusters. Presence/absence analyses assumed roughly uniform sequencing depth across donors, an assumption that may not hold. Because counts were too low, seventeen rarely observed V segments, including chromosome 9 orphons, were left out of the earlier analysis of 587 of the donors. Most TCR sequences were seen in very few donors, while some public TCRs were found in many individuals. Strong co-occurrence of HLA alleles, especially DR and DQ, made assigning TCR associations to individual alleles difficult. The classifier was reported to diagnose cytomegalovirus status with high specificity and sensitivity in both the original cohort and the validation cohort. A total of fewer than 200 TCR beta chains were listed by the study as associated with cytomegalovirus. In vitro tests confirmed that a few of the cytomegalovirus-associated TCR beta chains recognize cytomegalovirus antigens. A further reported finding was that TCR beta sequences accurately predicted the HLA-A and HLA-B alleles for most subjects in the first cohort. In a later genetic analysis, a missense DCLRE1C variant was associated with V-gene and J-gene trimming of TCR beta chains, and the association was replicated in an independent cohort. Some IMGT-functional V segments, including TRBV6-2 and TRBV6-3, could not be distinguished by the 87-base-pair reads and were therefore excluded. Broadly in line with IMGT annotations, most TCR beta V segments showed up in productive rearrangements about 90% or about 30% of the time in an earlier analysis of a few hundred of the donors. A later genetic analysis reported fewer N-insertions in productive TCRs among donors in an Asian-associated ancestry cluster than the approximately 670-donor mean. According to a later analysis, most CMV-associated TCR beta chains appeared to be HLA-restricted, and the HLA associations seemed to be driven largely by CMV exposure. In a later analysis, the rate of TCR association differed among HLA loci, with DRB1 alleles having the most associated TCRs and HLA-C alleles having the fewest. CMV serostatus was the only immune exposure information available for the cohort. This cohort had only TCR beta chains sequenced, and the lack of alpha or paired-chain data limited which features could be detected.

The cohort comprised more than 550 healthy bone marrow donors. At the time of sampling, every cohort member was nominally healthy, though immune exposures that went unrecorded were likely present. The donor was CMV seronegative and belonged to the group of over 350 seronegative cohort members. A peripheral blood sample was collected from each donor, and TCR beta sequencing was performed on peripheral blood mononuclear cells. Genomic DNA extraction from the blood cell samples was performed with the Qiagen DNeasy Blood Extraction Kit. From cysteine to phenylalanine, the CDR3 is 15 amino acids long. Only the CDR3 part of the read is kept: 45 bases, read in frame from the first base. Trimming costs V 9 bases and J 6 bases, and their ends lie 18 bases apart. Based on the germline V gene, the CDR1 and CDR2 sequences are KGHSH and LQKENI. The library was generated by the immunoSEQ multiplex PCR assay. The multiplex PCR relied on a mix of 60 forward primers for TCR Vbeta segments and 13 reverse primers for TCR Jbeta segments. The CDR3 region of rearranged TCR beta genes was amplified from genomic DNA by a multiplex PCR assay. The amplified TCR beta libraries were sequenced on the Illumina HiSeq System as 87-base-pair reads. The study's own analysis went as follows. A later analysis counted approximately 74 million unique TCR beta chains across the 500 to 850 repertoires, and around 12 million of these chains were shared by at least two donors. Raw reads were error-corrected and collapsed into unique sequences by a nearest-neighbor algorithm in which closely related sequences were merged to remove PCR and sequencing errors. V, D and J gene segments were assigned by aligning CDR3 sequences to IMGT reference sequences. For a sequence to be retained, at least a six-nucleotide match to both a V gene segment and a J gene segment was required. A rearrangement was called productive if the CDR3 had no stop codons and remained in frame with V and J, and every other rearrangement was called non-productive. Following IMGT convention, CDR3 was defined as the stretch from the second conserved V-encoded cysteine to the conserved J-encoded phenylalanine. Sequences without an unambiguous match to a single V gene segment were excluded from the earlier analysis of about 600 of the donors. In an earlier analysis of a few hundred of the donors, a V segment was called functional when productive rearrangements were above 56.7%, and segregating when the standard deviation between donors exceeded 5%. A statistical classification framework was developed to diagnose cytomegalovirus status using the catalog of TCR beta chain sequences. In a later analysis, V and J genes were assigned by comparing TCR nucleotide sequences against IMGT/GENE-DB human TR gene sequences. The TCRdist pipeline was used in a later analysis to assign CDR3 sequences and most-parsimonious VDJ recombination scenarios. In a later analysis, every TCR beta chain was defined by the combination of its CDR3 amino acid sequence and its V-gene family, and reads without a unique V-gene family were dropped. As a way to deal with suspected cross-contamination and a sequencing artifact, a later analysis dropped 500 to 700 nucleotide sequences that were highly shared and had low generation probability. In a later analysis, a clonal expansion index for each public chain was calculated from normalized within-repertoire ranks of inferred template counts. In a later analysis, generation probabilities were computed using a VDJ recombination model fitted to out-of-frame rearrangements, and the results were checked against IGoR. In a later analysis, TCR-TCR, TCR-HLA and TCR-CMV co-occurrence was scored with hypergeometric tests, and a repertoire-size bias correction was applied to TCR pairs. A later analysis estimated false discovery rates by permuting HLA or CMV assignments 20 times. In a later analysis, co-occurring TCRs were grouped using DBSCAN, with TCRdist sequence similarity added in when clustering inside HLA-allele-positive subsets. Co-occurrence clustering excluded repertoires with fewer than 30,000 or more than 120,000 public chains, plus five with anomalous nucleotide sharing. Entries here come from immuneACCESS through TCRdb and include only in-frame sequences with V and J called. Some clones fail to appear in such tables; in the studies checked, an unresolved V gene covers under half of the shortfall, and the cause of the remainder is unknown. That table furnishes V, J and clone size, whereas the DNA furnished D and trimming. The sample table contains about 36,000 clones; only one count was recorded for roughly three quarters of them. The leading ten clones occupy about 6% of the sample.

About this clone itself: Its specific antigen is unknown. Base qualities are not provided; no much larger clone lies one nucleotide away.

This chain is built from TRBV18 and TRBJ1-6; the D gene is possibly TRBD1, with 6 bases matching. The specimen sequenced was PBMCs. This receptor was identified in a man aged 25-40 years in good health and CMV-seronegative. The nucleotide sequence is given as TGTGCCAGTCGCCCTCCGGGACACTCTAATTCACCCCTCCACTTT. It is translated as CASRPPGHSNSPLHF.